This section outlines one TCR beta chain sequence together with its context. This specimen belongs to a study of shared clonotypes between healthy human individuals. The overall study: Three CD4 naive, three CD4 memory, two CD8 naive and one CD8 memory plate were used per donor.

As processed by the authors: ImmunoSEQ supplied junction-only sequences lacking quality scores, so filtering was different. Clones were read by immunoSEQ multiplex PCR, and TCRdb kept only the in-frame ones, dropping some. V and J calls plus clone size are reproduced from that table; the DNA served to infer D and trimming. The repertoire holds roughly 2.5 million clones, with around 90% as singletons. CDR1 is MNHEY, CDR2 SMNVEV, per germline (reference sequence). The germline V and J ends were trimmed by 5 bases and 4 bases, with 17 bases remaining between them. The CDR3 is made up of 15 amino acids.

Sequencing was done on a sample of naive CD4+ T cells sorted from blood. Subset defined: CD45RA+ positively selected. The sequence was collected from a man aged 18 to 29 in good health. This sequence joins TRBV27 and TRBJ1-2; D unclear. The CDR3 nucleotides read TGTGCCAGCAGTCAGACTCCCCCGAGGTTCTATGGCTACACCTTC. Protein product: CASSQTPPRFYGYTF.